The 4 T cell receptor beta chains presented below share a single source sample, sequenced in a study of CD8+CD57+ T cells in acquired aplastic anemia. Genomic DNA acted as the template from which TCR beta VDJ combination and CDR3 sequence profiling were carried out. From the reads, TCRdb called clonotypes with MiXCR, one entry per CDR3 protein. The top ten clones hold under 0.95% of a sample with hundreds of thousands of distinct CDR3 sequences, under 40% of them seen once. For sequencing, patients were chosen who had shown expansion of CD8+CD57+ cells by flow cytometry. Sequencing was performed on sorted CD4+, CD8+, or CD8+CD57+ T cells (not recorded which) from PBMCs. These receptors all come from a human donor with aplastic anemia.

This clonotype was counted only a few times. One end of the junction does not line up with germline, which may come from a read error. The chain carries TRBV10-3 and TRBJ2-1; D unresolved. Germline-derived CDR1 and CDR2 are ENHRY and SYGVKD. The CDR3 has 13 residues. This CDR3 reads CASSESTRNEQFF. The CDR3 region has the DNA TGTGCCAGCAGTGAATCAACGCGGAATGAGCAGTTCTTC.

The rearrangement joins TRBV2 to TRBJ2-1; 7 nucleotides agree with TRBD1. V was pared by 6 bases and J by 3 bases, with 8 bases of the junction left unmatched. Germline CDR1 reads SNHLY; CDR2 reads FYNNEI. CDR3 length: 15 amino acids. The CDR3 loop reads CASSLPPGGYNEQFF. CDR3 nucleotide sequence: TGTGCCAGCAGCCTACCTCCAGGGGGCTACAATGAGCAGTTCTTC.

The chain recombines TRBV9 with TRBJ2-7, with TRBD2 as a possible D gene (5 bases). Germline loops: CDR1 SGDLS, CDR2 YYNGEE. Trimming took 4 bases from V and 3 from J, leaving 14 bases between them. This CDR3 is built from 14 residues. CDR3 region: CASSSSVTDYEQYF. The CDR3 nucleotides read TGTGCCAGCAGCAGTAGCGTGACCGACTACGAGCAGTACTTC.

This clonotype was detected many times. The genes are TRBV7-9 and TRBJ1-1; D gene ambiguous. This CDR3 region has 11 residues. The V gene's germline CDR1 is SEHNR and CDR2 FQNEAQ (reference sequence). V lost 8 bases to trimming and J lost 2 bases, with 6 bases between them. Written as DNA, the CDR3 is TGTGCCAGCCAGGATAACACTGAAGCTTTCTTT. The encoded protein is CASQDNTEAFF.